This T cell receptor (beta chain) was obtained from a study of regulatory T cells in long-lasting Graves disease. Study-level background: Antithyroid drugs had been taken by newly diagnosed Graves' patients for under 3 months. Points from the study as a whole: It was in persistent disease that TRBV28, TRBJ1-2 and TRBJ2-5 were favored. Lower TCR diversity characterized persistent Graves' patients relative to newly diagnosed patients.

Time point specified: newly diagnosed GD, antithyroid drugs for less than 3 months. Scientists built the TCR library using RNA that was extracted from PBMCs. Graves' disease diagnosis relied on American Thyroid Association guidelines. This clonotype was counted at least ten times. Its cognate antigen is unknown. CDR3-region Arm-PCR and iRepertoire HTBI primers produced the TCR beta libraries. One entry per CDR3 protein, called by TCRdb with MiXCR from the multiplex PCR reads. The table has about 310,000 distinct CDR3 sequences, 15% to 20% seen once; the top ten hold about 40%. The CDR3 sequence is 14 residues long. Trimming stripped 0 bases from V and 0 bases from J, with 6 bases between. Germline loops: CDR1 SGHAT, CDR2 FQNNGV.

The J gene is TRBJ2-7, the V gene TRBV11-2; D call uncertain. This receptor was taken from a female donor with Graves disease. Source: peripheral blood mononuclear cells (PBMCs), taken at new diagnosis, from a patient treated with antithyroid drugs. The CDR3: CASSLEGYSYEQYF. The CDR3 bases are TGTGCCAGCAGCTTAGAAGGTTACTCCTACGAGCAGTACTTC.